These 8 T cell receptor beta chains originate from one sample sequenced in a study of blood T cell repertoires in COVID-19. Measured with immunoSEQ multiplex PCR; TCRdb has only the in-frame clones, and not every one. The sample includes roughly 140,000 clones, under 85% of them seen just once. Sequenced sample: peripheral blood. These TCRs come from a man in his fifties with active or convalescent COVID-19.

The chain links TRBV19 to TRBJ2-7; 9 positions match TRBD1. Germline V gene lookup returns CDR1 LNHDA and CDR2 SQIVND (reference sequence). The CDR3 runs to 16 residues. V lost 1 base and J lost 0; bases outside the gene matches: 4. The CDR3 loop is CASSIATGGLSYEQYF. CDR3 bases: TGTGCCAGTAGTATAGCCACAGGGGGCCTCTCCTACGAGCAGTACTTC.

The genes are TRBV7-9 and TRBJ2-7; weak D call: TRBD1 (6 bases). Trimming took off 5 bases at V and 3 bases at J, with 11 bases between the two ends. Germline CDR1 SEHNR, CDR2 FQNEAQ (reference sequence). The CDR3 extends over 13 amino acids. The CDR3 loop reads CASSPWTDYEQYF. The CDR3, as DNA: TGTGCCAGCAGCCCTTGGACAGACTACGAGCAGTACTTC.

Remarks on this clone: Mismatch with germline at one junction end may stem from a read error. The chain combines TRBV7-7 with TRBJ2-1; 7 bases fit TRBD2. CDR3 length equals 18 residues. CDR1 and CDR2 (germline): SSHAT, FNYEAQ (reference sequence). Written as DNA, the CDR3 is TGTGCTAGCAGCCCAGGGAGGGCCGGCCCCCCCCTGTACAATGAGCAGTTCTTC. Translating gives CASSPGRAGPPLYNEQFF.

V and J are TRBV2 and TRBJ2-5; D is perhaps TRBD1 (6 bases). This CDR3 is 15 amino acids long. Germline CDR1 SNHLY, CDR2 FYNNEI. V was clipped by 2 bases and J by 5 bases, with 15 bases between them. The CDR3 sequence is CASSESLARGETQYF. CDR3 in DNA: TGTGCCAGCAGTGAAAGTCTCGCCAGGGGCGAGACCCAGTACTTC.

The gene calls are TRBV3-1 (or the pseudogene TRBV3-2) and TRBJ2-3; D might be TRBD2 (5 bases). Germline assignment: CDR1 LGHDT and CDR2 YNNKEL (reference sequence). V lost 4 bases, J lost 6 bases, and 23 bases lay in between. The CDR3 is 17 amino acids. Written as DNA, the CDR3 is TGTGCCAGCAGCCCAGACCGAGGCGGGCCCGCGTGGGATACGCAGTATTTT. Protein product: CASSPDRGGPAWDTQYF.

This clone occurred a few times. V usage is TRBV19 and J usage is TRBJ1-4; 8 positions agree with TRBD1. Germline CDR1 and CDR2: LNHDA and SQIVND (reference sequence). The CDR3 consists of 14 residues. J gave up 8 bases and V 5 bases, and 7 bases lay outside the gene matches. The CDR3 reads CASSSTGDREKLFF. The CDR3 region has the DNA TGTGCCAGTAGTTCGACAGGGGATCGGGAAAAACTGTTTTTT.

The J gene is TRBJ2-3, the V gene TRBV7-8; 11 bases are a match to TRBD2. The CDR3 spans 16 residues. CDR1 SGHVS and CDR2 FQNEAQ come from the germline V gene. V lost 3 bases and J lost 3; bases outside the gene matches: 5. The DNA of the CDR3 is TGTGCCAGCAGCTTTGGGCTAGCGGGAGGAACAGATACGCAGTATTTT. It is translated as CASSFGLAGGTDTQYF. The whole variable domain, filled in from reference TRBV7-8 and TRBJ2-3, reads GAGVSQSPRYKVAKRGQDVALRCDPISGHVSLFWYQQALGQGPEFLTYFQNEAQLDKSGLPSDRFFAERPEGSVSTLKIQRTQQEDSAVYLCASSFGLAGGTDTQYFGPGTRLTVL.

CDR3 nucleotide sequence: TGCGCCAGCAGCTCCCCCATTCCTGGCAAAAAGGCGACTTTACCTTCCTACGAGCAGTACTTC. Residues: CASSSPIPGKKATLPSYEQYF. V gene TRBV5-1 combines with J gene TRBJ2-7; D gene unclear. The CDR3 runs 21 residues. Between the trimmed V and J ends, which lost 3 bases and 1 base, there was a span of 32 bases. Germline CDR1 and CDR2: SGHRS and YFSETQ.